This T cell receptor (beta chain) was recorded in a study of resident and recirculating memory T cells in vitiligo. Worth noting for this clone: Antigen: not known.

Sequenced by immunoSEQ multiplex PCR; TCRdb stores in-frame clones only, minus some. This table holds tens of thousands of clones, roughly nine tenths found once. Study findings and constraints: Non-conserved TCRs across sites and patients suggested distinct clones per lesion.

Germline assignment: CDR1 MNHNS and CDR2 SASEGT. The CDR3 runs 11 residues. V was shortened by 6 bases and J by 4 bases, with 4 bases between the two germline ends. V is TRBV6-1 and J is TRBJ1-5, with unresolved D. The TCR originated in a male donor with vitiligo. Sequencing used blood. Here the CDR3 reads CASSLNQPQHF. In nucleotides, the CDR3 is TGTGCCAGCAGCCTTAATCAGCCCCAGCATTTT.